This is a list of T cell receptor beta chains from one sample in a study of metastatic and nonmetastatic thyroid tumors. TCRdb reanalyzed the PCR reads via MiXCR. The table includes 39,000 or so clones, less than 60% detected once. The sample consisted of tumor tissue. The receptors originated from a male donor with papillary thyroid cancer or a benign thyroid nodule (not recorded which). Some clones in this sample may be carry-over from other donors' samples. CDR3s include the opening cysteine and the closing phenylalanine or tryptophan. D genes are given only for firm matches. Clone size appears in some rows only: once, few, many, or a class for an expanded clone.

D gene: TRBD1
V gene: TRBV20-1
J gene: TRBJ2-6
clone size: once
CDR3 protein: CSASTGGTSGANVLTF
CDR3 DNA: TGCAGTGCTAGCACAGGGGGGACCTCTGGGGCCAACGTCCTGACTTTC

D gene: -
V gene: TRBV4-2
J gene: TRBJ2-7
clone size: -
CDR3 protein: CASSQENEQYF
CDR3 DNA: TGTGCCAGCAGCCAAGAAAACGAGCAGTACTTC

D gene: -
V gene: TRBV12-3/TRBV12-4
J gene: TRBJ1-6
clone size: few
CDR3 protein: CASSLGYNSPLHF
CDR3 DNA: TGTGCCAGCAGTTTGGGTTATAATTCACCCCTCCACTTT

D gene: -
V gene: TRBV18
J gene: TRBJ2-2
clone size: -
CDR3 protein: CASSPGFETGELFF
CDR3 DNA: TGTGCCAGCTCGCCAGGGTTTGAAACCGGGGAGCTGTTTTTT

D gene: -
V gene: TRBV15
J gene: TRBJ1-3
clone size: -
CDR3 protein: CATSRVTGSSGNTIYF
CDR3 DNA: TGTGCCACCAGCAGAGTTACAGGGAGCTCTGGAAACACCATATATTTT

D gene: -
V gene: TRBV28
J gene: TRBJ1-5
clone size: -
CDR3 protein: CASISLHSNQPQHF
CDR3 DNA: TGTGCCAGCATTTCACTACATAGCAATCAGCCCCAGCATTTT

D gene: TRBD2
V gene: TRBV6-1
J gene: TRBJ2-5
clone size: few
CDR3 protein: CASSDLVGEGRETQYF
CDR3 DNA: TGTGCCAGCAGTGATTTAGTCGGGGAGGGGAGAGAGACCCAGTACTTC

D gene: TRBD2
V gene: TRBV7-6
J gene: TRBJ2-7
clone size: -
CDR3 protein: CASSLGIAGGSSYEQYF
CDR3 DNA: TGTGCCAGCAGCTTAGGTATAGCGGGGGGGAGCTCCTACGAGCAGTACTTC

D gene: -
V gene: TRBV6-1
J gene: TRBJ1-3
clone size: few
CDR3 protein: CASTSNSGNTIYF
CDR3 DNA: TGTGCCAGCACTTCAAACTCTGGAAACACCATATATTTT

D gene: -
V gene: TRBV19
J gene: TRBJ1-5
clone size: -
CDR3 protein: CASSTTTGSQPQHF
CDR3 DNA: TGTGCCAGTAGTACCACTACAGGGAGCCAGCCCCAGCATTTT

D gene: -
V gene: TRBV2
J gene: TRBJ1-5
clone size: -
CDR3 protein: CASSPDSTGNQPQHF
CDR3 DNA: TGTGCCAGCAGTCCGGACAGTACGGGCAATCAGCCCCAGCATTTT

D gene: TRBD1
V gene: TRBV12-3/TRBV12-4
J gene: TRBJ1-2
clone size: -
CDR3 protein: CASSKQGWNGYTF
CDR3 DNA: TGTGCCAGCAGCAAACAGGGGTGGAATGGCTACACCTTC

D gene: -
V gene: TRBV24-1
J gene: TRBJ1-2
clone size: few
CDR3 protein: CATSDEGSSYGYTF
CDR3 DNA: TGTGCCACCAGTGATGAGGGATCTTCCTATGGCTACACCTTC

D gene: TRBD1
V gene: TRBV11-3
J gene: TRBJ2-7
clone size: few
CDR3 protein: CASSSSGGSDEQYF
CDR3 DNA: TGTGCCAGCAGCTCGTCAGGGGGCTCGGACGAGCAGTACTTC

D gene: -
V gene: TRBV5-6
J gene: TRBJ2-1
clone size: -
CDR3 protein: CASSLGQGLSYNEQFF
CDR3 DNA: TGTGCCAGCAGTCTGGGGCAGGGACTGTCCTACAATGAGCAGTTCTTC

D gene: -
V gene: TRBV20-1
J gene: TRBJ1-1
clone size: -
CDR3 protein: CSARSGRMDTEAFF
CDR3 DNA: TGCAGTGCTAGGTCCGGGCGGATGGACACTGAAGCTTTCTTT

D gene: -
V gene: TRBV14
J gene: TRBJ1-4
clone size: -
CDR3 protein: CASSQAGVRGNEKLFF
CDR3 DNA: TGTGCCAGCAGCCAAGCTGGCGTCAGGGGAAATGAAAAACTGTTTTTT

D gene: TRBD1
V gene: TRBV11-2
J gene: TRBJ2-7
clone size: few
CDR3 protein: CASSEGQGMGEQYF
CDR3 DNA: TGTGCCAGCAGCGAGGGACAGGGAATGGGAGAGCAGTACTTC

D gene: TRBD2
V gene: TRBV6-4
J gene: TRBJ2-3
clone size: -
CDR3 protein: CASSYSILAEGTDTQYF
CDR3 DNA: TGTGCCAGCAGTTACTCGATACTAGCGGAGGGGACAGATACGCAGTATTTT

D gene: -
V gene: TRBV6-1
J gene: TRBJ1-3
clone size: medium-sized
CDR3 protein: CASSEAPGAGNTIYF
CDR3 DNA: TGTGCCAGCAGTGAAGCACCAGGTGCTGGAAACACCATATATTTT

D gene: -
V gene: TRBV15
J gene: TRBJ2-2
clone size: few
CDR3 protein: CATSARVGSTGELFF
CDR3 DNA: TGTGCCACCAGCGCACGAGTCGGAAGCACCGGGGAGCTGTTTTTT

D gene: -
V gene: TRBV18
J gene: TRBJ2-7
clone size: -
CDR3 protein: CASSPANGGYEQYF
CDR3 DNA: TGTGCCAGCTCACCAGCTAACGGAGGCTACGAGCAGTACTTC

D gene: -
V gene: TRBV6-1
J gene: TRBJ1-1
clone size: -
CDR3 protein: CASNGGNTEAFF
CDR3 DNA: TGTGCCAGTAATGGGGGAAACACTGAAGCTTTCTTT

D gene: -
V gene: TRBV29-1
J gene: TRBJ1-1
clone size: medium-sized
CDR3 protein: CSVVLGLSRNTEAFF
CDR3 DNA: TGCAGCGTTGTATTGGGACTAAGTAGGAACACTGAAGCTTTCTTT

D gene: -
V gene: TRBV7-7
J gene: TRBJ2-2
clone size: few
CDR3 protein: CASSRDLSNTGELFF
CDR3 DNA: TGTGCCAGCAGCCGGGATCTATCCAACACCGGGGAGCTGTTTTTT

D gene: -
V gene: TRBV30
J gene: TRBJ2-2
clone size: -
CDR3 protein: CAWSTKNTGELFF
CDR3 DNA: TGTGCCTGGAGTACAAAAAACACCGGGGAGCTGTTTTTT

D gene: -
V gene: TRBV12-3/TRBV12-4
J gene: TRBJ2-7
clone size: few
CDR3 protein: CASSLHVGPPWQYF
CDR3 DNA: TGTGCCAGCAGTCTTCACGTTGGGCCACCATGGCAGTACTTC

D gene: -
V gene: TRBV5-6
J gene: TRBJ2-3
clone size: -
CDR3 protein: CASSSTRGDGTDTQYF
CDR3 DNA: TGTGCCAGCAGCTCCACCAGAGGGGATGGCACAGATACGCAGTATTTT

D gene: TRBD1
V gene: TRBV7-9
J gene: TRBJ2-7
clone size: -
CDR3 protein: CASSVGTGLHEQYF
CDR3 DNA: TGTGCCAGCAGCGTGGGGACAGGGTTACACGAGCAGTACTTC

D gene: TRBD2
V gene: TRBV20-1
J gene: TRBJ2-1
clone size: medium-sized
CDR3 protein: CSASSGRLNEQFF
CDR3 DNA: TGCAGTGCTAGCAGCGGGAGGCTTAATGAGCAGTTCTTC

D gene: TRBD1
V gene: TRBV6-1
J gene: TRBJ2-7
clone size: few
CDR3 protein: CASSDLAGTGGAEQYF
CDR3 DNA: TGTGCCAGCAGTGATCTAGCCGGGACAGGGGGCGCCGAGCAGTACTTC

D gene: TRBD2
V gene: TRBV4-2
J gene: TRBJ2-3
clone size: -
CDR3 protein: CASSLIAGISTDTQYF
CDR3 DNA: TGTGCCAGCAGCCTTATAGCGGGGATAAGCACAGATACGCAGTATTTT

D gene: -
V gene: TRBV30
J gene: TRBJ1-1
clone size: -
CDR3 protein: CAWTTGRATEAFF
CDR3 DNA: TGTGCCTGGACTACAGGCCGGGCCACTGAAGCTTTCTTT

D gene: TRBD1
V gene: TRBV11-2
J gene: TRBJ1-3
clone size: once
CDR3 protein: CASSLGLTGTGNTIYF
CDR3 DNA: TGTGCCAGCAGCTTAGGGTTGACAGGGACCGGAAACACCATATATTTT

D gene: TRBD2
V gene: TRBV12-3/TRBV12-4
J gene: TRBJ2-1
clone size: few
CDR3 protein: CASSSLAGGRNEQFF
CDR3 DNA: TGTGCCAGCAGTTCCTTAGCGGGAGGTCGCAATGAGCAGTTCTTC

D gene: -
V gene: TRBV24-1
J gene: TRBJ1-2
clone size: -
CDR3 protein: CATSDSGHTYGYTF
CDR3 DNA: TGTGCCACCAGTGATTCGGGCCACACCTATGGCTACACCTTC

D gene: TRBD2
V gene: TRBV11-2
J gene: TRBJ2-7
clone size: once
CDR3 protein: CASSRLAGANEQYF
CDR3 DNA: TGTGCCAGCAGCCGTCTCGCGGGAGCCAACGAGCAGTACTTC

D gene: -
V gene: TRBV5-1
J gene: TRBJ2-3
clone size: few
CDR3 protein: CASSLVNSPDTQYF
CDR3 DNA: TGCGCCAGCAGCTTGGTTAACTCCCCAGATACGCAGTATTTT

D gene: -
V gene: TRBV6-4
J gene: TRBJ2-1
clone size: few
CDR3 protein: CASSHDSEYNEQFF
CDR3 DNA: TGTGCCAGCAGTCACGACTCAGAGTACAATGAGCAGTTCTTC

D gene: -
V gene: TRBV6-2/TRBV6-3
J gene: TRBJ2-7
clone size: medium-sized
CDR3 protein: CASSYEEGVSEQYF
CDR3 DNA: TGTGCCAGCAGTTACGAGGAGGGAGTGAGCGAGCAGTACTTC

D gene: -
V gene: TRBV30
J gene: TRBJ1-5
clone size: -
CDR3 protein: CAWIQGYSNQPQHF
CDR3 DNA: TGTGCCTGGATCCAGGGCTATAGCAATCAGCCCCAGCATTTT

D gene: -
V gene: TRBV18
J gene: TRBJ2-7
clone size: -
CDR3 protein: CASSPSVGEQYF
CDR3 DNA: TGTGCCAGCTCACCAAGCGTAGGGGAGCAGTACTTC

D gene: -
V gene: TRBV7-9
J gene: TRBJ2-7
clone size: -
CDR3 protein: CASSPIGGTNEQYF
CDR3 DNA: TGTGCCAGCAGCCCCATAGGGGGAACCAACGAGCAGTACTTC

D gene: -
V gene: TRBV9
J gene: TRBJ1-1
clone size: few
CDR3 protein: CASSVGMNTEAFF
CDR3 DNA: TGTGCCAGCAGCGTAGGGATGAACACTGAAGCTTTCTTT

D gene: -
V gene: TRBV11-2
J gene: TRBJ2-2
clone size: -
CDR3 protein: CASSSSTRTNTGELFF
CDR3 DNA: TGTGCCAGCAGCTCCTCGACTAGGACGAACACCGGGGAGCTGTTTTTT